A single count supports the clone carrying this TCR beta chain. The source of the sample is a study of T cells in Graves' hyperthyroidism and ophthalmopathy. RNA transcripts were the template for amplifying TCR beta CDR3 regions. TCR CDR3 underwent first-round RT-PCR with the HTBI primer set. TCRdb recomputed calls from the multiplex PCR reads with MiXCR, one row per CDR3 protein. The table lists 550,000 to 700,000 distinct CDR3 sequences, about 45% of them singletons, with under 20% in the top ten. CDR1 is MNHEY and CDR2 is SVGAGI in the germline V gene. Trimming cost V 5 bases and J 4 bases; bases outside gene matches: 6. The CDR3 runs 15 residues. Uncontrolled infection, other autoimmune disease, pregnancy or lactation barred patients from enrollment.

This sequence joins TRBV6-5 and TRBJ2-2, with 8 bases identical to TRBD2. The TCR was taken from an adult woman with Graves' disease, either hyperthyroidism or ophthalmopathy (not recorded which). The sequenced sample was peripheral blood or thyroid tissue (not recorded which). Here the CDR3 reads CASSDGTRFTGELFF. The CDR3, as DNA: TGTGCCAGCAGTGACGGGACTAGGTTCACCGGGGAGCTGTTTTTT.